The 2 T cell receptor beta chains in this list originate from one sample, sequenced in a study of graft-versus-host responses after intestinal transplantation. TCRdb's copy holds only in-frame clones and misses some; the assay was immunoSEQ multiplex PCR. The sample carries some 64,000 clones, roughly 90% recorded once. Their recognized antigens are unknown. The starting material was unstimulated CD8+ T cells sorted from spleen or lymph node cells, obtained before transplant. Receptor source: a human donor who was the organ donor for an intestinal transplant.

This chain uses TRBV27 with TRBJ2-1, with TRBD2 matching over 7 bases. V was pared by 4 bases and J by 1 base, with 7 bases of the junction left unmatched. Germline CDR1 MNHEY, CDR2 SMNVEV (reference sequence). The CDR3 sequence is 16 residues long. The DNA for the CDR3 is TGTGCCAGCAGTTCCTTAGGACTAGTATCCTACAATGAGCAGTTCTTC. This encodes CASSSLGLVSYNEQFF.

The rearrangement links TRBV2 to TRBJ2-1; 9 nucleotides align to TRBD2. This CDR3 contains 22 residues. CDR1 is SNHLY and CDR2 is FYNNEI in the germline V gene. Unmatched junction bases numbered 21, after V lost 3 bases and J lost 0 bases. This CDR3 is CASSDKFEGLAGNFFSYNEQFF. CDR3 nucleotides: TGTGCCAGCAGTGATAAATTTGAGGGGCTAGCGGGGAACTTTTTCTCCTACAATGAGCAGTTCTTC.